This T cell receptor (beta chain) was sequenced for a study of T cells in Graves' hyperthyroidism and ophthalmopathy. The V gene's germline CDR1 is SGDLS and CDR2 YYNGEE. V lost 0 bases to trimming and J lost 6 bases, with 10 bases between them. The CDR3 loop spans 13 amino acids. This clonotype was observed once. What it recognizes is unknown. Overall study findings and caveats: Among thyroid clonotypes expanded above 0.001, most also appeared in blood.

Regions amplified from RNA transcripts were the TCR beta CDR3 regions. In the first-round RT-PCR of the TCR CDR3, the HTBI primer set was used. TCRdb fed the multiplex PCR reads into MiXCR, producing one record per CDR3 protein. The sample consists of 550,000 to 600,000 distinct CDR3 sequences, around 42% of them appearing once. The source material was peripheral blood or thyroid tissue (not recorded which). The chain uses TRBV9 and TRBJ2-7; a possible D gene is TRBD2 (7 bases). The clonotype originates from an adult woman with Graves' disease, either hyperthyroidism or ophthalmopathy (not recorded which). CDR3 amino acids: CASSVGGGLEQYF. CDR3 nucleotide sequence: TGTGCCAGCAGCGTAGGGGGGGGGCTCGAGCAGTACTTC.